This TCR beta chain was sequenced during a study of blood T cells in healthy people across ages. Study-level results: Possibly confounding the expanded clonotype changes was the fact that donor CMV status was unknown.

In the case of this clonotype: The antigen remains undetermined.

Each sample yielded at least 5 micrograms of PBMC total RNA. Germline V gene sequence: CDR1 SQVTM, CDR2 ANQGSEA. Trimming removed 4 bases from V and 7 bases from J, with 5 bases in between. This CDR3 is 10 amino acids long. Using a J-beta primer mix together with a sample-barcoded 5' primer, a second PCR was run for roughly 6 to 11 cycles. TCRdb called the 5' RACE reads again in MiXCR, with one record for every CDR3 protein. The sample comprises roughly 1 million distinct CDR3 sequences, roughly 24% of which are singletons, and 0.75% rests with the top ten. Separately, the same data were catalogued under a study of T cells of mothers and their children. Per that paper: A few healthy Caucasian mothers and their six children were the donors.

This sequence was found in a girl aged 2 to 10 in good health. The genes are TRBV29-1 and TRBJ1-5; D remains unclear. What was sequenced was blood. This CDR3 is CSVGQQPQHF. The CDR3 DNA is TGCAGCGTTGGGCAGCAGCCCCAGCATTTT.